A single sample gave rise to the 15 T cell receptor beta chains below, sequenced in a study of blood T cell repertoires in COVID-19. Here immunoSEQ multiplex PCR was the method, and the copy in TCRdb shows in-frame clones only, minus some. The data show about 400,000 clones, with approximately 85% seen just once and 2% to 2.5% held by the top ten. The sample consisted of PBMCs or T cells enriched from blood (not recorded which). These receptors all come from a woman aged 40 to 50 with acute COVID-19.

Points on this clone: One junction end disagrees with the germline gene, perhaps due to a read error. The chain employs TRBV2 and TRBJ2-7; TRBD1 matches at 8 bases. The germline CDR1 and CDR2 sequences are SNHLY and FYNNEI. The CDR3 is 14 amino acids. CDR3 loop: CASSLGQGAYEQYF. As DNA, the CDR3 is TGTGCCAGCAGTCTAGGGCAGGGGGCCTACGAACAGTACTTC.

V and J are TRBV19 and TRBJ2-5, with D possibly being TRBD1 (5 bases). V was pared by 0 bases and J by 5 bases, with 16 bases between. This CDR3 region has 16 residues. The germline gives CDR1 LNHDA, CDR2 SQIVND (reference sequence). The CDR3 DNA follows: TGTGCCAGTAGTATAGATGGTTCAGGGCCCGGGGAGACCCAGTACTTC. Encoded protein: CASSIDGSGPGETQYF.

This chain joins TRBV27 and TRBJ2-7; 8 bases fit TRBD2. After removal of 3 bases from V and 6 bases from J, the junction contained 1 base not matched to a gene. CDR3 length: 12 amino acids. Germline V CDR1 and CDR2: MNHEY, SMNVEV (reference sequence). The CDR3 is CASSFAGGEQYF. The CDR3 DNA reads as TGTGCCAGCAGTTTTGCGGGGGGCGAGCAGTACTTC.

V gene TRBV11-2 combines with J gene TRBJ2-5, with 7 bases matching TRBD1. This CDR3 region has 15 residues. V lost 7 bases, J lost 5 bases, and 13 bases stayed unmatched. Germline CDR1 is SGHAT and CDR2 is FQNNGV. DNA of the CDR3: TGTGCCAGCACCCCAGGGGGTTACTCAAGTGAGACCCAGTACTTC. This translates into CASTPGGYSSETQYF.

The rearrangement joins TRBV2 to TRBJ1-6; TRBD1 aligns across 7 bases. The CDR3 has 15 amino acids. Germline V CDR1 and CDR2: SNHLY, FYNNEI. After removal of 8 bases from V and 7 bases from J, the junction contained 11 bases not matched to a gene. Here the CDR3 reads CASGPRQGENSPLHF. The CDR3 nucleotides are TGTGCCAGCGGCCCTAGACAGGGAGAGAATTCACCCCTCCACTTT.

This clone has a single count. The rearrangement joins TRBV30 to TRBJ1-3; the D gene is possibly TRBD1 (6 bases). Between the trimmed V and J ends, which lost 0 bases and 1 base, there was a span of 7 bases. CDR1 and CDR2 from the germline V gene are GTSNPN and SVGIG (reference sequence). The CDR3 contains 14 residues. The CDR3 loop reads CAWSVQGSGNTIYF. As DNA, the CDR3 is TGTGCCTGGAGTGTGCAGGGGTCTGGAAACACCATATATTTT. Drawing the rest from reference TRBV30 and TRBJ1-3, the complete variable domain is SQTIHQWPATLVQPVGSPLSLECTVEGTSNPNLYWYRQAAGRGLQLLFYSVGIGQISSEVPQNLSASRPQDRQFILSSKKLLLSDSGFYLCAWSVQGSGNTIYFGEGSWLTVV.

This chain joins TRBV20-1 and TRBJ1-4, with D uncertain. V was trimmed by 6 bases and J by 7 bases, leaving 9 bases between them. CDR1 and CDR2 (germline): DFQATT, SNEGSKA (reference sequence). This CDR3 spans 11 amino acids. The CDR3 DNA sequence: TGCAGTGCCCCATTTTCTGAAAAACTGTTTTTT. Encoded protein: CSAPFSEKLFF.

The chain uses TRBV7-9 and TRBJ1-2; TRBD1 matches at 7 bases. J was trimmed by 2 bases and V by 5 bases; bases with no gene match: 5. The germline V gene has CDR1 SEHNR and CDR2 FQNEAQ (reference sequence). This CDR3 is built from 14 residues. This CDR3 is CASSESTGNYGYTF. In DNA form, the CDR3 reads TGTGCCAGCAGCGAGTCGACAGGGAACTATGGCTACACCTTC.

The rearrangement joins TRBV5-4 to TRBJ2-2, with 9 bases identical to TRBD2. CDR3 length: 15 amino acids. CDR1 SGHNT and CDR2 YYREEE come from the germline V gene (reference sequence). V dropped 1 base and J dropped 5; count of bases not matched to a gene: 3. The CDR3 coding sequence is TGTGCCAGCAGCTTGTGGGGACTAGCAACCGGGGAGCTGTTTTTT. It encodes CASSLWGLATGELFF.

The chain recombines TRBV7-8 with TRBJ2-7, with D possibly being TRBD2 (5 bases). The CDR3 is 16 amino acids. The germline CDR1 and CDR2 sequences are SGHVS and FQNEAQ. Deletions cut 5 bases from V and 1 base from J, with 18 bases between. In DNA form, the CDR3 reads TGTGCCAGCAGCACCCCCAACGGGGTCGGTTCCTACGAGCAGTACTTC. Translating gives CASSTPNGVGSYEQYF.

The rearrangement joins TRBV5-1 to TRBJ1-3, with D possibly matching TRBD1 (5 bases). The CDR3 runs to 15 residues. The germline V gene encodes CDR1 SGHRS and CDR2 YFSETQ. The V and J ends lost 0 bases and 4 bases respectively, with 11 bases between them. The DNA of the CDR3 is TGCGCCAGCAGCTTGGCCTTGGACACAGGAAACACCATATATTTT. Protein sequence: CASSLALDTGNTIYF.

This sequence joins TRBV13 and TRBJ2-1; D perhaps matches TRBD1 (6 bases). The V and J ends lost 4 bases and 9 bases respectively, with 25 bases between them. Germline CDR1 is PRHDT and CDR2 is FYEKMQ (reference sequence). The CDR3 runs 17 residues. The chain's CDR3 is CASSSLGGMPGGSEQFF. The CDR3 coding sequence is TGTGCCAGCAGCTCCCTAGGGGGTATGCCCGGAGGTAGTGAGCAGTTCTTC.

This chain joins TRBV27 and TRBJ1-2, with D hard to call. The germline V gene encodes CDR1 MNHEY and CDR2 SMNVEV (reference sequence). The CDR3 is 13 residues long. V was trimmed by 8 bases and J by 1 base, leaving 11 bases between them. The CDR3 bases are TGTGCCAGCCGGGCCGGACTTAACTATGGCTACACCTTC. Translation gives CASRAGLNYGYTF.

The V call is TRBV7-9, the J call TRBJ1-2; D possibly corresponds to TRBD1 (5 bases). The CDR3 runs to 14 residues. Germline V gene data show CDR1 as SEHNR and CDR2 as FQNEAQ (reference sequence). V lost 2 bases and J 6 bases, leaving 13 bases between the germline ends. Here the CDR3 DNA reads TGTGCCAGCAGCTTACTCCGGACACCGGATGGCTACACCTTC. Protein: CASSLLRTPDGYTF.

The CDR3: CASSLIFTGTGYTF. CDR3 nucleotides: TGTGCCAGCAGCTTGATTTTTACAGGGACTGGCTACACCTTC. The rearrangement links TRBV5-8 to TRBJ1-2, with TRBD1 as a possible D gene (6 bases). The CDR3 is 14 residues long. Trimming shortened V by 1 base and J by 7 bases, and 14 bases separated the two germline ends. CDR1 is SGHTS and CDR2 is YDEGEE in the germline V gene.